This is a list of T cell receptor beta chains from one sample in a study of blood T cell repertoires in COVID-19. Method: immunoSEQ multiplex PCR; TCRdb's copy keeps in-frame clones and lacks some. The sample carries about 270,000 clones, around 93% recorded once. Sample: PBMCs or T cells enriched from blood (not recorded which). Receptor source: a man between 40 and 49 years old who had been exposed to COVID-19. Each CDR3 is given with its conserved first and last residue. D genes are given only for firm matches.

D,length,V,J,DNA,CDR3
TRBD2,15,TRBV5-1,TRBJ2-7,TGCGCCAGCAGCTTTACTAGCGGAAGCTCCTACGAGCAGTACTTC,CASSFTSGSSYEQYF
-,14,TRBV5-1,TRBJ1-1,TGCGCCAGCAGATCTGACAGCTTGAACACTGAAGCTTTCTTT,CASRSDSLNTEAFF
-,14,TRBV6-1,TRBJ1-1,TGTGCCAGCAGTGAAGTAGGGGCGGACACTGAAGCTTTCTTT,CASSEVGADTEAFF
-,12,TRBV29-1,TRBJ1-2,TGCAGCGTTACCGGACAGTACTATGGCTACACCTTC,CSVTGQYYGYTF
-,13,TRBV7-9,TRBJ2-1,TGTGCCAGCAGCTTAGATCCAGCGGATGAGCAGTTCTTC,CASSLDPADEQFF
TRBD2,15,TRBV28,TRBJ2-7,TGTGCCAGCAAAAAGGGACTAGCGGAATCATACGAGCAGTACTTC,CASKKGLAESYEQYF
TRBD1,15,TRBV3-1/TRBV3-2,TRBJ1-4,TGTGCCAGCAGCCCACAGGGGCCAACTAATGAAAAACTGTTTTTT,CASSPQGPTNEKLFF
TRBD2,16,TRBV4-1,TRBJ2-3,TGCGCCAGCAGCCGACTGACTAGCGGGAGTTCCGATACGCAGTATTTT,CASSRLTSGSSDTQYF
-,15,TRBV10-3,TRBJ2-7,TGTGCCATCAGTGAGTTCGCGGTGGAGGCCTACGAGCAGTACTTC,CAISEFAVEAYEQYF
-,12,TRBV10-2,TRBJ1-5,TGCGCCAGCAGTCTTAGCAATCAGCCCCAGCATTTT,CASSLSNQPQHF
TRBD1,14,TRBV3-1/TRBV3-2,TRBJ2-7,TGTGCCAGCAGCCGACAGGGGTTCCTTCCCGAGCAGTACTTC,CASSRQGFLPEQYF
-,16,TRBV19,TRBJ2-1,TGTGCCAGTACCAGGGGGGTAAGCGGGAGAATCGCTGAGCAGTTCTTC,CASTRGVSGRIAEQFF
-,11,TRBV20-1,TRBJ1-1,TGCAGTGCTAGAGATTACAGTGAAGCTTTCTTT,CSARDYSEAFF
-,17,TRBV7-9,TRBJ2-1,TGTGCCAGCAGCTTAGGTGAAGCGCCAGGGGTACGGGGTGAGCAGTTCTTC,CASSLGEAPGVRGEQFF